Included here is one T cell receptor beta chain sequence, with context. The data were obtained in a study of blood T cell repertoires in COVID-19. Enrolment of Seattle patients took place during active infection, and they were followed longitudinally. The table came from immunoSEQ multiplex PCR; TCRdb's copy has only in-frame clones and leaves some out. The sample lists almost 400,000 clones, more than 75% occurring once. The sequence derives from a woman in her sixties with COVID-19, enrolled during active disease. The sequenced sample consisted of peripheral blood.

DNA for the CDR3: TGTGCCAGCTCACTGGGACAGGGACTTCTTAATGAAAAACTGTTTTTT. It yields the protein CASSLGQGLLNEKLFF. The V gene is TRBV18, the J gene TRBJ1-4; the match to TRBD1 covers 9 bases. Looked up from germline, CDR1 is KGHSH and CDR2 is LQKENI. The CDR3 loop spans 16 amino acids. After removal of 4 bases from V and 4 bases from J, the junction contained 7 bases not matched to a gene. Full variable domain (rest looked up from reference TRBV18 and TRBJ1-4): NAGVMQNPRHLVRRRGQEARLRCSPMKGHSHVYWYRQLPEEGLKFMVYLQKENIIDESGMPKERFSAEFPKEGPSILRIQQVVRGDSAAYFCASSLGQGLLNEKLFFGSGTQLSVL.